The clone carrying this T cell receptor beta chain was recorded many times. MiXCR, run by TCRdb on the 5' RACE reads, gives a single entry per CDR3 protein. This repertoire shows 40,000 or so distinct CDR3 sequences, 4% to 6% found once; its top ten account for less than 30%. The germline V gene has CDR1 MGHRA and CDR2 YSYEKL. This CDR3 region has 16 residues. V trimming: 4 bases; J trimming: 2 bases; junction bases outside the gene matches: 11. Time point: sample taken at primary tumor resection. Frozen PBMC, nontumor lung or tumor provided whole RNA, which was sequenced unsorted. The donors were some 70 patients with non-small cell lung cancer that was early-stage and untreated. The record originates from a study of spatial heterogeneity in lung cancer. Overall study context: The count of detected beta-chain sequences consistently exceeded that of alpha-chain sequences.

This chain connects TRBV4-1 to TRBJ2-7; 7 bases map to TRBD1. This receptor was obtained from a female donor with early-stage non-small cell lung cancer. Here the sequenced sample was PBMCs, taken at surgery. The CDR3 coding sequence is TGCGCCAGCAGCCCCGAAAGACAGGGCGCTACCTACGAGCAGTACTTC. Its translation is CASSPERQGATYEQYF.